This TCR beta chain was sequenced during a study of beta chain features in type 1 diabetes. The length of the CDR3 is 14 residues. J was trimmed by 11 bases and V by 2 bases; bases with no gene match: 5. Germline V gives CDR1 MNHEY, CDR2 SVGAGI. Sorting of CD4+ naive, central memory, regulatory and stem cell-like memory cells was performed via CD45RO/CCR7/CD25/CD127/CD95/CD27. With regard to this clone: What it binds is unknown.

Expressed TCRB transcripts were sequenced because the entire RNA isolate underwent reverse transcription. Profiling relied on immunoSEQ multiplex PCR, and the TCRdb table lists in-frame clones only, not all of them. The data show 450,000 to 600,000 clones, roughly 31% seen once. General study findings and limits: When VDJ junctions were examined, type 1 diabetes patients showed fewer insertions and more deletions.

What was sequenced was naive CD4+ T cells from blood. The rearrangement uses TRBV6-5 and TRBJ2-1, with 11 bases aligning to TRBD2. The receptor comes from a young man in good health. The CDR3 DNA reads as TGTGCCAGCAGTTACGAGGCTAGCGGGAGGAAGCAGTTCTTC. Protein sequence: CASSYEASGRKQFF.